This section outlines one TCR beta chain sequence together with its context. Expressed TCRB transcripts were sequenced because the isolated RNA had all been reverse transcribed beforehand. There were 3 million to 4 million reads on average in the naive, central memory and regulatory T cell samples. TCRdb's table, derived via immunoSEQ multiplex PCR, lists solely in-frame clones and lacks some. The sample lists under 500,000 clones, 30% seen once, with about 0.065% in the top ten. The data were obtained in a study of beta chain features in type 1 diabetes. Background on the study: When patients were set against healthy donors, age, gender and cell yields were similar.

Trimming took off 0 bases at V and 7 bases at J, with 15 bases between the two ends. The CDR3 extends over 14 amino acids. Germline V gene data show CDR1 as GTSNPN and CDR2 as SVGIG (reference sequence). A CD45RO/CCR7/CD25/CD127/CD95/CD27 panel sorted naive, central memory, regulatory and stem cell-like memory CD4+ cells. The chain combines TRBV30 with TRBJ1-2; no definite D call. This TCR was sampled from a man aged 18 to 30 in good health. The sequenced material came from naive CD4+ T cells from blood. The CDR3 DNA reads TGTGCCTGGAGTGTACTTAGAACAGAGTCTGGCTACACCTTC. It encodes CAWSVLRTESGYTF.